These 21 T cell receptor beta chains originate from one sample sequenced in a study of immune heterogeneity within non-small cell lung tumors. Amplification of the TCR beta CDR3 was achieved through multiplex PCR with 32 V and 13 J primers. TCRdb re-analysed the multiplex PCR reads in MiXCR, keeping a single row per CDR3 protein. The sample includes 21,000 or so distinct CDR3 sequences, around 30% of them seen just once. Bulk tumor genomic DNA (around 600 ng per sample) served as template. Several far-apart biopsies were taken per primary tumor during surgery. The study enrolled patients with untreated, newly diagnosed non-small cell lung cancer who underwent curative surgery. Input material: lung tumor tissue. These receptors all come from a man in his forties with non-small cell lung cancer.

The rearrangement links TRBV10-1 to TRBJ2-1, with 8 bases lining up with TRBD2. Trimming cost V 0 bases and J 7 bases; bases outside gene matches: 5. The CDR3 runs to 15 residues. The germline gives CDR1 WNHNN, CDR2 SYGVQD (reference sequence). CDR3 sequence: CASSESGLGGNEQFF. The CDR3 DNA follows: TGCGCCAGCAGTGAGTCGGGACTAGGGGGGAATGAGCAGTTCTTC.

On this clonotype itself: Possible read error: a much larger clone is one base away. The chain links TRBV27 to TRBJ1-5; tentative D call: TRBD1 (5 bases). Germline loops: CDR1 MNHEY, CDR2 SMNVEV (reference sequence). Trimming stripped 5 bases from V and 2 bases from J, with 10 bases between. The CDR3 totals 14 residues. The CDR3 is CASSPTVGNQPQHF. The CDR3 DNA follows: TGTGCCAGCAGTCCGACAGTAGGCAATCAGCCCCAGCATTTT.

By share, this clonotype ranks as medium-sized (0.01 to 0.1%). The chain is built from TRBV2 and TRBJ1-5, with 9 bases matching TRBD1. This CDR3 is 14 amino acids long. Germline assignment: CDR1 SNHLY and CDR2 FYNNEI. Losses at the gene ends were 7 bases for V and 6 bases for J; bases not matched to a gene: 7. CDR3 amino acids: CASTPDRGGQPQHF. Here the CDR3 DNA reads TGTGCCAGCACCCCGGACAGGGGTGGTCAGCCCCAGCATTTT.

The V gene is TRBV7-9, the J gene TRBJ2-7, with D perhaps matching TRBD1 or TRBD2 (5 bases each). This CDR3 has 14 amino acids. Per germline, CDR1 SEHNR and CDR2 FQNEAQ (reference sequence). V lost 6 bases to trimming and J lost 6 bases, with 18 bases between them. CDR3 nucleotide sequence: TGTGCCAGCAGGGAAATCGGGGCAAAGGGCGAGCAGTACTTC. Its protein product is CASREIGAKGEQYF.

This clonotype was seen only a few times. V and J are TRBV10-1 and TRBJ2-3; 7 bases fit TRBD2. The CDR3 is 13 amino acids. J gave up 10 bases and V 8 bases, and 12 bases lay outside the gene matches. Germline V lookup: CDR1 WNHNN, CDR2 SYGVQD (reference sequence). The CDR3 nucleotides read TGCGCCAGCTCCGTGGGAGGGATTGATGCGCAGTATTTT. This translates into CASSVGGIDAQYF.

A few counts support this clonotype. V and J are TRBV7-2 and TRBJ1-5; D is unresolved. V was trimmed by 5 bases and J by 10 bases, leaving 21 bases between them. The CDR3 has 15 amino acids. Germline CDR1 and CDR2: SGHTA and FQGNSA. The DNA for the CDR3 is TGTGCCAGCAGCGGCGAACCTCCTTTCTCTGGCCCCCAGCATTTT. Amino acid sequence: CASSGEPPFSGPQHF. Full variable domain (outside the CDR3, taken from reference TRBV7-2 and TRBJ1-5): GAGVSQSPSNKVTEKGKDVELRCDPISGHTALYWYRQSLGQGLEFLIYFQGNSAPDKSGLPSDRFSAERTGGSVSTLTIQRTQQEDSAVYLCASSGEPPFSGPQHFGDGTRLSIL.

This clonotype has only a few counts. V is TRBV7-3 and J is TRBJ1-1; perhaps TRBD1 as D (6 bases). This CDR3 spans 13 amino acids. Germline CDR1 and CDR2: SGHTA and FQGTGA. Trimming stripped 3 bases from V and 1 base from J, with 6 bases between. As DNA, the CDR3 is TGTGCCAGCAGCTTGGGGGCGAACACTGAAGCTTTCTTT. Its protein product is CASSLGANTEAFF.

This clonotype was detected a few times. The rearrangement uses TRBV4-3 and TRBJ1-3; no clear D. This CDR3 is built from 17 residues. V shed 0 bases and J shed 1 base, with 13 bases lying between them. CDR1 and CDR2 (germline): LGHNA, YSLEER. The CDR3 coding sequence is TGCGCCAGCAGCCAAGATCAATGGCCAGGTTCTGGAAACACCATATATTTT. Its protein product is CASSQDQWPGSGNTIYF.

In this sample, this clonotype is medium-sized. The rearrangement uses TRBV2 and TRBJ1-2, with TRBD1 matching 9 bases. The CDR3 totals 14 residues. The J segment lost 6 bases and the V segment lost 7 bases, leaving 9 bases of the junction unmatched. The germline CDR1 and CDR2 sequences are SNHLY and FYNNEI. This chain's CDR3 is CASKGQGVSNGYTF. The CDR3 DNA follows: TGTGCCAGCAAGGGACAGGGCGTTAGTAATGGCTACACCTTC.

With regard to this clonotype: Just one base apart from a much larger clone, this may be a read error. The gene calls are TRBV12-5 and TRBJ2-1, with no clear D. The DNA matches TRBJ2-7 better at its end, which makes the J call doubtful. This CDR3 spans 13 amino acids. Per the germline V gene, CDR1 is LGHNT and CDR2 is FRNRAP. CDR3 protein: CAISRSSYNEQYF. The CDR3 nucleotides are TGTGCTATTTCTAGAAGCTCCTACAATGAGCAGTACTTC.

For this clonotype: Likely a read error: the CDR3 ends without its conserved phenylalanine or tryptophan. The chain recombines TRBV7-9 with TRBJ2-1; 7 positions match TRBD1. V shed 4 bases, J shed 10 bases, and the junction held 10 bases outside the gene matches. Germline CDR1 SEHNR, CDR2 FQNEAQ (reference sequence). The CDR3 runs 14 residues. The CDR3 region has the DNA TGTGCCAGCAGCTCGACAGGGTTTGGTCACGAGCAGTTCTTA. Translating it yields CASSSTGFGHEQFL.

By sample fraction, this clonotype is medium-sized. The gene calls are TRBV11-3 and TRBJ2-7; perhaps TRBD1 as D (6 bases). This CDR3 is 16 amino acids long. CDR1 SGHNT and CDR2 YENEEA come from the germline V gene. Trimming removed 4 bases at V and 0 bases at J, with 16 bases between. CDR3 amino acids: CASSSTLRDTSYEQYF. The CDR3 DNA follows: TGTGCCAGCAGCTCTACGCTTCGGGACACCTCCTACGAGCAGTACTTC.

This clonotype was found a few times. The chain is built from TRBV6-2 or TRBV6-3 and TRBJ2-5; 9 bases are a match to TRBD1. After removal of 6 bases from V and 2 bases from J, the junction contained 16 bases not matched to a gene. Germline V lookup: CDR1 MNHEY, CDR2 SVGEGT. This CDR3 region has 18 residues. The CDR3 here is CASRGNRGQAQGQETQYF. The CDR3 DNA is TGTGCCAGCAGAGGTAACAGGGGGCAGGCCCAGGGGCAAGAGACCCAGTACTTC.

This clonotype was recorded only once. This may stem from a read error, because a much larger clone lies one nucleotide away. This chain joins TRBV6-1 and TRBJ2-7; D remains ambiguous. Between the trimmed V and J ends, which lost 8 bases and 4 bases, there was a span of 12 bases. The CDR3 runs to 12 residues. Germline V gives CDR1 MNHNS, CDR2 SASEGT. The CDR3 nucleotides read TGTGCCAGCCGGTCGGAGCCTTACGAGCAGTACTTC. This sequence encodes CASRSEPYEQYF.

Many counts were recorded for this clonotype. The J gene is TRBJ2-2, the V gene TRBV5-1; 7 nucleotides match TRBD1. CDR1 and CDR2 (germline): SGHRS, YFSETQ. The V gene end was trimmed by 5 bases and the J gene end by 4 bases; junction bases not matched to a gene: 5. The CDR3 is 14 amino acids. The CDR3 DNA reads as TGCGCCAGCAGAGGCGCAGGGGGCACCGGGGAGCTGTTTTTT. It yields the protein CASRGAGGTGELFF.

This clonotype is medium-sized within its sample. The CDR3, as DNA: TGCAGTGCTAGAGATGGACGACTAGCGGGAGTGACGTACGAGCAGTACTTC. Translated, it gives CSARDGRLAGVTYEQYF. The V call is TRBV20-1, the J call TRBJ2-7; 12 bases are shared with TRBD2. Trimming took 0 bases from V and 4 from J; bases not matched to a gene: 10. The CDR3 runs to 17 residues. Looked up from germline, CDR1 is DFQATT and CDR2 is SNEGSKA (reference sequence).

A few counts support this clonotype. One end of the junction is discordant with germline, which a read error may explain. The chain links TRBV7-9 to TRBJ1-3; 7 bases agree with TRBD1. Germline assignment: CDR1 SEHNR and CDR2 FQNEAQ (reference sequence). The CDR3 has 15 amino acids. The CDR3, as DNA: TGTGACAGCAGTCCGGACAGGCTCTCTGGAAACACCATATATTTT. Its protein is CDSSPDRLSGNTIYF.

As concerns this clonotype: A much larger clone lies a single base off, so this may be a read error. The chain links TRBV7-2 to TRBJ2-3; 7 nucleotides match TRBD2. The germline CDR1 and CDR2 sequences are SGHTA and FQGNSA. The CDR3 contains 15 residues. CDR3 sequence reads: CASSPGLGVTETQYF. In DNA, the CDR3 is TGTGCCAGCAGCCCAGGACTAGGAGTCACAGAAACGCAGTATTTT.

A few counts support this clonotype. The V call is TRBV7-8, the J call TRBJ1-1; D call uncertain. The V gene's germline CDR1 is SGHVS and CDR2 FQNEAQ. The ends were cut back, 4 bases at V and 3 bases at J, with 9 bases in the middle. This CDR3 is 13 amino acids long. The CDR3 DNA reads TGTGCCAGCAGCTCCGACCTGGACACTGAAGCTTTCTTT. This translates into CASSSDLDTEAFF.

The table lists this clonotype with many counts. The J gene is TRBJ1-5, the V gene TRBV12-3 or TRBV12-4; D is unresolved. The V end lost 3 bases, the J end lost 5 bases, and 8 bases lay between the germline ends. The CDR3 loop spans 13 amino acids. The CDR3 loop is CASSFGKDQPQHF. In DNA form, the CDR3 reads TGTGCCAGCAGTTTTGGGAAAGATCAGCCCCAGCATTTT.

Notes on this clonotype: A much larger clone differs from this one at a single base, so this may be a read error. The chain couples TRBV19 to TRBJ2-4; 16 bases agree with TRBD2. The germline V gene has CDR1 LNHDA and CDR2 SQIVND (reference sequence). This CDR3 has 17 residues. V shed 5 bases and J 9 bases; nucleotides not matched to a gene: 10. The CDR3: CASSGQGLAGGPAIQYF. The CDR3 DNA is TGTGCCAGTAGTGGCCAGGGACTAGCGGGAGGGCCGGCCATTCAGTACTTC.